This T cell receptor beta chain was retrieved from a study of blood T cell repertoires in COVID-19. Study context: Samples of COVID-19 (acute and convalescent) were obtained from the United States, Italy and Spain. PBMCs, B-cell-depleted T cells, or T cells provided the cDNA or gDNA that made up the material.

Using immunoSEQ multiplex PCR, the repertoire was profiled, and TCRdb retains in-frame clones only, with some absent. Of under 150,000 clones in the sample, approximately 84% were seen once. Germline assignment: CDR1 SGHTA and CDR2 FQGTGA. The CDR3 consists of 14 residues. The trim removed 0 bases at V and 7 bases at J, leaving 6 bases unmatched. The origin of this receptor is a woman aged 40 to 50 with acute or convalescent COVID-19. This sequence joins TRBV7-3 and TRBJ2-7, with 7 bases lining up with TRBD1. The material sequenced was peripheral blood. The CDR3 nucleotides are TGTGCCAGCAGCTTAACCCGGACAGGTGGGGAGCAGTACTTC. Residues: CASSLTRTGGEQYF.